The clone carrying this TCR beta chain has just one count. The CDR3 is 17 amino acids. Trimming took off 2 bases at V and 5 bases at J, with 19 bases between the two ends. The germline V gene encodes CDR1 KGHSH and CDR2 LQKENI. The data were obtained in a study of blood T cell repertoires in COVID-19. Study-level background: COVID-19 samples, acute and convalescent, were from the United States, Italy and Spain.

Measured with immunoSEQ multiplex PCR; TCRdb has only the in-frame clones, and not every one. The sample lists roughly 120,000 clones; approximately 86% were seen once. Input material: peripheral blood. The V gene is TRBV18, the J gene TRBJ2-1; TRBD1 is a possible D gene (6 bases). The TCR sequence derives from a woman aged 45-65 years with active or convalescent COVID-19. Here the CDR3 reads CASSPKTGLWGNNEQFF. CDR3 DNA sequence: TGTGCCAGCTCACCAAAAACAGGGCTTTGGGGTAACAATGAGCAGTTCTTC. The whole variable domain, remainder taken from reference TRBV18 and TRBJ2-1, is NAGVMQNPRHLVRRRGQEARLRCSPMKGHSHVYWYRQLPEEGLKFMVYLQKENIIDESGMPKERFSAEFPKEGPSILRIQQVVRGDSAAYFCASSPKTGLWGNNEQFFGPGTRLTVL.